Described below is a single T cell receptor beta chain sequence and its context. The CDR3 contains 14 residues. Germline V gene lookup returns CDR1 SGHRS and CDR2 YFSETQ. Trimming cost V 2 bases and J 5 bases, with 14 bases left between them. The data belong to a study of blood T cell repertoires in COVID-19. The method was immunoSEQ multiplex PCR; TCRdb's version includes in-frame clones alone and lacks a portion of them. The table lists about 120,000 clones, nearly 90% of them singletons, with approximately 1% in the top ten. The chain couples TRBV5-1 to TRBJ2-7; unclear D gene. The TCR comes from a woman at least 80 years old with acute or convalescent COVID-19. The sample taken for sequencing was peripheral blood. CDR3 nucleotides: TGCGCCAGCAGCTTTAGTACCTCCCGGGACGAGCAGTACTTC. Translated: CASSFSTSRDEQYF.